The 20 T cell receptor beta chains below come from one sample, sequenced in a study of siplizumab effects on memory and regulatory T cells. Libraries were prepared by immunoSEQ multiplex PCR; TCRdb keeps only in-frame clonotypes and omits some of them. The sample has some 110,000 clones; roughly 91% are singletons. Sequencing was carried out using CD4+ T cells sorted from blood. The receptors come from a human donor in good health.

This chain uses TRBV5-4 with TRBJ2-2; 7 nucleotides line up with TRBD2. Trimming cost V 4 bases and J 4 bases; bases outside gene matches: 16. The CDR3 has 18 amino acids. CDR1 and CDR2 from the germline V gene are SGHNT and YYREEE (reference sequence). CDR3 protein: CASSPPPRAGDLTGELFF. CDR3 nucleotides: TGTGCCAGCAGCCCCCCCCCGCGGGCGGGAGATCTCACCGGGGAGCTGTTTTTT. Variable domain in full (rest from reference TRBV5-4 and TRBJ2-2): ETGVTQSPTHLIKTRGQQVTLRCSSQSGHNTVSWYQQALGQGPQFIFQYYREEENGRGNFPPRFSGLQFPNYSSELNVNALELDDSALYLCASSPPPRAGDLTGELFFGEGSRLTVL.

In regard to this clone: The sample holds other DNA sequences that translate to the same CDR3. The chain is built from TRBV18 and TRBJ1-1, with D uncertain. The CDR3 is made up of 12 amino acids. Germline V gene sequence: CDR1 KGHSH, CDR2 LQKENI. V dropped 2 bases and J dropped 5 bases, with 6 bases sitting between them. CDR3 DNA sequence: TGTGCCAGCTCACCAGGGAGTACTGAAGCTTTCTTT. Protein sequence: CASSPGSTEAFF.

The chain links TRBV30 to TRBJ1-6, with TRBD1 as a possible D gene (6 bases). The CDR3 is 15 residues long. V lost 3 bases to trimming and J lost 7 bases, with 16 bases between them. Germline V gene sequence: CDR1 GTSNPN, CDR2 SVGIG (reference sequence). The CDR3 nucleotides read TGTGCCTGGAGCAAAGGGGCAGGGGTGAATTCACCCCTCCACTTT. Translating it yields CAWSKGAGVNSPLHF. The full variable domain, completed using reference TRBV30 and TRBJ1-6, is SQTIHQWPATLVQPVGSPLSLECTVEGTSNPNLYWYRQAAGRGLQLLFYSVGIGQISSEVPQNLSASRPQDRQFILSSKKLLLSDSGFYLCAWSKGAGVNSPLHFGNGTRLTVT.

This clone turned up a few times. V usage is TRBV6-5 and J usage is TRBJ1-2; TRBD1 is a possible D gene (5 bases). This CDR3 has 11 amino acids. V was pared by 11 bases and J by 7 bases, with 14 bases between. Germline values: CDR1 MNHEY, CDR2 SVGAGI. The DNA for the CDR3 is TGTGCCGCTTATGGGGCCTCTGGCTACACCTTC. This codes for CAAYGASGYTF.

The CDR3 protein is CAWSSGGMNTEAFF. As DNA, the CDR3 is TGTGCCTGGAGTTCGGGGGGTATGAACACTGAAGCTTTCTTT. The V call is TRBV30, the J call TRBJ1-1; maybe TRBD1 (5 bases). V lost 2 bases to trimming and J lost 0 bases, with 10 bases between them. Germline V CDR1 and CDR2: GTSNPN, SVGIG (reference sequence). The CDR3 loop spans 14 amino acids. The whole variable domain, remainder taken from reference TRBV30 and TRBJ1-1, is SQTIHQWPATLVQPVGSPLSLECTVEGTSNPNLYWYRQAAGRGLQLLFYSVGIGQISSEVPQNLSASRPQDRQFILSSKKLLLSDSGFYLCAWSSGGMNTEAFFGQGTRLTVV.

V is TRBV19 and J is TRBJ2-5; D unresolved. The germline V gene has CDR1 LNHDA and CDR2 SQIVND (reference sequence). The CDR3 consists of 13 residues. Trimming removed 3 bases at V and 2 bases at J, with 7 bases between. The chain's CDR3 is CASSIGVQETQYF. CDR3 sequence (DNA): TGTGCCAGTAGTATTGGAGTACAAGAGACCCAGTACTTC.

The chain has TRBV18 and TRBJ1-1; no definite D call. The CDR3 is made up of 17 amino acids. Trimming removed 7 bases from V and 0 bases from J, with 21 bases in between. CDR1 is KGHSH, CDR2 LQKENI, per germline. The CDR3 DNA follows: TGTGCCAGCTGTGGAGGGAAAAGACGGATGATGAACACTGAAGCTTTCTTT. Its translation is CASCGGKRRMMNTEAFF.

The J gene is TRBJ2-3, the V gene TRBV7-3; no reliable D call. This CDR3 comprises 14 residues. The germline CDR1 and CDR2 sequences are SGHTA and FQGTGA. Trimming took off 5 bases at V and 0 bases at J, with 9 bases between the two ends. CDR3 sequence (DNA): TGTGCCAGCAGCAGAGGTTTAAGCACAGATACGCAGTATTTT. Its translation is CASSRGLSTDTQYF. Using reference TRBV7-3 and TRBJ2-3 for the parts outside the CDR3, the full variable domain is GAGVSQTPSNKVTEKGKYVELRCDPISGHTALYWYRQSLGQGPEFLIYFQGTGAADDSGLPNDRFFAVRPEGSVSTLKIQRTERGDSAVYLCASSRGLSTDTQYFGPGTRLTVL.

V and J are TRBV19 and TRBJ2-7; 9 bases match TRBD2. V dropped 5 bases and J dropped 0; count of bases not matched to a gene: 11. The germline V gene has CDR1 LNHDA and CDR2 SQIVND (reference sequence). CDR3 length: 17 residues. The CDR3 loop reads CASSLRNSGSNSYEQYF. The CDR3, as DNA: TGTGCCAGTAGTCTCCGAAATAGCGGGAGTAACTCCTACGAGCAGTACTTC. The full variable domain, with the rest looked up from reference TRBV19 and TRBJ2-7, is DGGITQSPKYLFRKEGQNVTLSCEQNLNHDAMYWYRQDPGQGLRLIYYSQIVNDFQKGDIAEGYSVSREKKESFPLTVTSAQKNPTAFYLCASSLRNSGSNSYEQYFGPGTRLTVT.

The V gene is TRBV14, the J gene TRBJ2-2, with 7 bases that match TRBD2. With 0 bases clipped from V and 6 bases from J, the junction kept 1 base outside the gene matches. Germline CDR1 SGHDN, CDR2 FVKESK. The length of the CDR3 is 14 residues. The CDR3 here is CASSQDRGAGELFF. The CDR3 nucleotides read TGTGCCAGCAGCCAAGATCGGGGGGCCGGGGAGCTGTTTTTT.

This clone was seen more than once but under ten times. The chain uses TRBV5-1 and TRBJ1-2; no reliable D call. V dropped 0 bases and J dropped 4 bases, with 4 bases sitting between them. The CDR3 extends over 12 amino acids. Germline V lookup: CDR1 SGHRS, CDR2 YFSETQ. The CDR3 DNA reads as TGCGCCAGCAGCTTGGAAGGCTATGGCTACACCTTC. Translating it yields CASSLEGYGYTF.

The chain couples TRBV18 to TRBJ2-7, with a weak D call TRBD1 (6 bases). V lost 4 bases and J 0 bases, leaving 13 bases between the germline ends. Germline V gives CDR1 KGHSH, CDR2 LQKENI. The CDR3 contains 15 residues. The CDR3 loop is CASSQGTRSSYEQYF. The CDR3, as DNA: TGTGCCAGCTCACAAGGGACAAGAAGCTCCTACGAGCAGTACTTC.

The rearrangement joins TRBV27 to TRBJ2-5; 8 nucleotides align to TRBD1. Per the germline V gene, CDR1 is MNHEY and CDR2 is SMNVEV (reference sequence). Trimming cost V 8 bases and J 2 bases; bases outside gene matches: 4. CDR3 length equals 13 residues. The CDR3 DNA follows: TGTGCCAGCCGCAGGGGGCCACAAGAGACCCAGTACTTC. Protein: CASRRGPQETQYF.

This sequence joins TRBV5-4 and TRBJ1-2; D unclear. CDR3 length: 12 amino acids. The germline V gene has CDR1 SGHNT and CDR2 YYREEE (reference sequence). V shed 1 base and J shed 7 bases, with 8 bases lying between them. The CDR3: CASSLSTAGYTF. As DNA, the CDR3 is TGTGCCAGCAGCTTGTCCACGGCTGGCTACACCTTC.

This chain joins TRBV7-8 and TRBJ2-7; TRBD1 agrees at 12 bases. Germline V lookup: CDR1 SGHVS, CDR2 FQNEAQ. The CDR3 loop spans 15 amino acids. V gave up 5 bases and J gave up 10 bases; unmatched junction bases: 12. The DNA of the CDR3 is TGTGCCAGCAGCCTCCTAGGGACAGGGGGCCTAAAACAGTACTTC. Protein: CASSLLGTGGLKQYF.

The chain joins TRBV7-9 to TRBJ2-1; possible D gene TRBD2, 7 bases. Per the germline V gene, CDR1 is SEHNR and CDR2 is FQNEAQ (reference sequence). CDR3 length: 15 amino acids. Deletions cut 3 bases from V and 5 bases from J, with 14 bases between. CDR3 sequence reads: CASSFGGLYHNEQFF. Written as DNA, the CDR3 is TGTGCCAGCAGCTTCGGGGGGCTCTACCACAATGAGCAGTTCTTC.

Turning to this clone: Relative to the germline gene, one junction end is altered; a read error may explain this. This chain connects TRBV6-5 to TRBJ2-3, with a possible D match to TRBD1 (6 bases). This CDR3 region has 12 residues. Germline CDR1 reads MNHEY; CDR2 reads SVGAGI. The CDR3 protein is CASSGWQGSRNF. The CDR3 DNA sequence: TGTGCCAGCAGTGGATGGCAGGGGTCGCGGAATTTT.

The CDR3 loop is CASLSNSAGANVLTF. The DNA of the CDR3 is TGTGCCAGCCTATCTAACAGCGCTGGGGCCAACGTCCTGACTTTC. The chain combines TRBV6-1 with TRBJ2-6; D gene ambiguous. Trimming shortened V by 8 bases and J by 2 bases, and 13 bases separated the two germline ends. In germline, CDR1 is MNHNS, CDR2 SASEGT. This CDR3 is 15 amino acids long.

The chain recombines TRBV2 with TRBJ1-4; TRBD1 might be the D (5 bases). Germline lookup yields CDR1 SNHLY and CDR2 FYNNEI. This CDR3 spans 14 amino acids. Trimming cost V 6 bases and J 4 bases, with 12 bases left between them. CDR3 coding DNA: TGTGCCAGCAGGGGGGGACGGGGTAATGAAAAACTGTTTTTT. It codes for CASRGGRGNEKLFF.

This clone was observed a handful of times. The genes are TRBV21-1 and TRBJ2-7. TRBV21-1 is labeled a pseudogene. The CDR3 runs 17 residues. The DNA of the CDR3 is TGTGCCAGCAACGCGGGACAAAATCTCCCGCTTGCCGCCGAGCAGTACTTC. Residues: CASNAGQNLPLAAEQYF.